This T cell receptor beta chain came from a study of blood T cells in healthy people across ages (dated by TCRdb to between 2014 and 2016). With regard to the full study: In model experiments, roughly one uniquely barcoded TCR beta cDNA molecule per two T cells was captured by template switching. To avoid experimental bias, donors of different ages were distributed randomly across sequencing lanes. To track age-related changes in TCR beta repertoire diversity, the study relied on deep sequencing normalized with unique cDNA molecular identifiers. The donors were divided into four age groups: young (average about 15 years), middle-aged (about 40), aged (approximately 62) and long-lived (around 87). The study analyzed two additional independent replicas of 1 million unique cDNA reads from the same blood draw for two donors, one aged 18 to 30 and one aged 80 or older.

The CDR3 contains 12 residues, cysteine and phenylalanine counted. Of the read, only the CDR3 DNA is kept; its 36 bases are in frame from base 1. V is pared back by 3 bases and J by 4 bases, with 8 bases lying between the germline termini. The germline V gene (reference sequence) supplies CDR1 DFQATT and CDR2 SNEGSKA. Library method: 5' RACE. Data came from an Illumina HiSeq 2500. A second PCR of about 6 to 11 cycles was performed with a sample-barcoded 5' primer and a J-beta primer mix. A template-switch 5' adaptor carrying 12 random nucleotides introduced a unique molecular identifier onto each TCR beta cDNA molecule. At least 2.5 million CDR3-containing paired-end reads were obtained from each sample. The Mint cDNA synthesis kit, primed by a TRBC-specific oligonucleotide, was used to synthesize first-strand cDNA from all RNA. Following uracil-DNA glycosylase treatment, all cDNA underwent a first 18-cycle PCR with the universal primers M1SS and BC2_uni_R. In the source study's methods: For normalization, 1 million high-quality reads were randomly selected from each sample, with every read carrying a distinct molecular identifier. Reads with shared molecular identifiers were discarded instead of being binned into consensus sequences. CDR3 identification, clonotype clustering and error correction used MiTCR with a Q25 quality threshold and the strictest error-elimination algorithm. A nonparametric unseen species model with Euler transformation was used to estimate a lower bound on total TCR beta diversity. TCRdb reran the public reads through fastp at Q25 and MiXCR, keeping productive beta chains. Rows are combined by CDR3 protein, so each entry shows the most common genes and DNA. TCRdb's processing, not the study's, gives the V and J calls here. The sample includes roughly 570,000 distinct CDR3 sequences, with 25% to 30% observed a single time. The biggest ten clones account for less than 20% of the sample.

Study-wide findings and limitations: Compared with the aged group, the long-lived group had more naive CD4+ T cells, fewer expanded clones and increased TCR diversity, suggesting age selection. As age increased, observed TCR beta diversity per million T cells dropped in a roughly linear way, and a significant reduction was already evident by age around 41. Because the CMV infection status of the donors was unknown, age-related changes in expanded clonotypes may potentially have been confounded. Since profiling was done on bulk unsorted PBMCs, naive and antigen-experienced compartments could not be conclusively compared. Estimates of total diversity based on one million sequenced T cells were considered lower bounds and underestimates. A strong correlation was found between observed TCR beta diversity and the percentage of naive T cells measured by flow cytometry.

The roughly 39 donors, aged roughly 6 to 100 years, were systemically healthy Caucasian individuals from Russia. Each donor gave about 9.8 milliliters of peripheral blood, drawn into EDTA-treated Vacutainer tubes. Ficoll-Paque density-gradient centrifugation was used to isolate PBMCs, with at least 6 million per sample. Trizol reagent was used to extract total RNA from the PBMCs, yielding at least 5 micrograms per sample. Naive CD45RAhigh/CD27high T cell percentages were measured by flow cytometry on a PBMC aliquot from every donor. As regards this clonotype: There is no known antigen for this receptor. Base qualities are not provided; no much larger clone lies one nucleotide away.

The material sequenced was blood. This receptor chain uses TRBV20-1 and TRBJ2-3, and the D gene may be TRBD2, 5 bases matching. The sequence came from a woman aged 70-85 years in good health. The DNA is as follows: TGCAGTGCTAGTCCGGGGTCAGATACGCAGTATTTT. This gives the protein CSASPGSDTQYF.